The 6 T cell receptor beta chains listed next were all sequenced from one sample in a study of OX40 agonist ivuxolimab in advanced cancers. Clones were read by immunoSEQ multiplex PCR, and TCRdb kept only the in-frame ones, dropping some. Of tens of thousands of clones in the sample, 75% to 90% were seen once. The input for sequencing was CD4+ or CD8+ T cells sorted from blood, taken in a trial of the OX40 agonist ivuxolimab. The receptors were sampled from an adult with an advanced solid tumor such as melanoma, head and neck, liver or kidney cancer.

CDR3 loop: CASGPGTGEETQYF. CDR3 nucleotide sequence: TGTGCTAGTGGTCCCGGGACAGGGGAAGAGACCCAGTACTTC. The chain recombines TRBV12-5 with TRBJ2-5, with 10 bases lining up with TRBD1. This CDR3 has 14 amino acids. Germline V gene data show CDR1 as LGHNT and CDR2 as FRNRAP. With 5 bases clipped from V and 3 bases from J, the junction kept 3 bases outside the gene matches.

The genes are TRBV7-2 and TRBJ2-7; D is unresolved. The CDR3 covers 14 residues. CDR1 and CDR2 from the germline V gene are SGHTA and FQGNSA. The V end was cut by 1 base, the J end by 3 bases, with 10 bases between. In nucleotides, the CDR3 is TGTGCCAGCAGCTTAGATACATTCTTCTACGAGCAGTACTTC. Its translation is CASSLDTFFYEQYF. Full variable domain (missing parts from reference TRBV7-2 and TRBJ2-7): GAGVSQSPSNKVTEKGKDVELRCDPISGHTALYWYRQSLGQGLEFLIYFQGNSAPDKSGLPSDRFSAERTGGSVSTLTIQRTQQEDSAVYLCASSLDTFFYEQYFGPGTRLTVT.

The chain links TRBV5-4 to TRBJ1-6; a possible D gene is TRBD1 (5 bases). CDR3 size: 17 residues. The germline V and J ends were trimmed by 2 bases and 0 bases, with 12 bases remaining between them. CDR1 is SGHNT, CDR2 YYREEE, per germline (reference sequence). In DNA form, the CDR3 reads TGTGCCAGCAGCTTATCACAGGAGAGCTCCTATAATTCACCCCTCCACTTT. Its protein is CASSLSQESSYNSPLHF.

The rearrangement links TRBV19 to TRBJ2-7, with 11 positions matching TRBD1. The V gene end was trimmed by 3 bases and the J gene end by 4 bases; junction bases not matched to a gene: 2. The CDR3 is 14 residues long. Germline values: CDR1 LNHDA, CDR2 SQIVND (reference sequence). The DNA of the CDR3 is TGTGCCAGTAGTATTGGACAGGGGGCTTACGAGCAGTACTTC. It codes for CASSIGQGAYEQYF.

J is TRBJ2-5 and V is TRBV9; TRBD2 agrees at 9 bases. Germline CDR1 and CDR2: SGDLS and YYNGEE. The V and J ends lost 0 bases and 1 base, in that order; junction bases with no gene match: 4. The CDR3 spans 16 residues. The CDR3 loop reads CASSVVSGGPQETQYF. CDR3 nucleotides: TGTGCCAGCAGCGTAGTTAGCGGGGGCCCCCAAGAGACCCAGTACTTC.

This clone showed up just once. The chain uses TRBV10-3 and TRBJ2-7; D may correspond to TRBD1 or TRBD2 (6 bases each). The V gene lost 11 bases and the J gene lost 2 bases, with 13 bases spanning the gap. This CDR3 comprises 12 residues. Germline V gene lookup returns CDR1 ENHRY and CDR2 SYGVKD. DNA of the CDR3: TGTGCCGGAGGGGGGCAGACCTACGAGCAGTACTTC. It encodes CAGGGQTYEQYF.